This T cell receptor (beta chain) was recorded in a study of T cell responses to AZD1222 COVID-19 vaccine. Study-wide results and caveats: Spike-specific TCR repertoires showed rising breadth and depth after two AZD1222 doses. Unmutated variant regions reportedly attract nearly half of all spike-specific TCRs. Of the AZD1222 recipients, only 5 or 6 were seropositive at baseline.

Remarks on this clone: Its matching antigen is unknown.

The method was immunoSEQ multiplex PCR; TCRdb's version includes in-frame clones alone and lacks a portion of them. The table lists 150,000 or so clones, approximately 90% of them singletons. This specimen was peripheral blood, taken 28 days after the second AZD1222 dose. This TCR was sampled from an adult who received the AZD1222 COVID-19 vaccine.

CDR3 amino acids: CAWSHGDNQPQHF. CDR3 sequence (DNA): TGTGCCTGGAGTCATGGAGACAATCAGCCCCAGCATTTT. The rearrangement joins TRBV30 to TRBJ1-5, with D hard to call. Germline V gives CDR1 GTSNPN, CDR2 SVGIG (reference sequence). V was trimmed by 2 bases and J by 3 bases, leaving 8 bases between them. The CDR3 length is 13 residues. The complete variable domain, with remaining parts taken from reference TRBV30 and TRBJ1-5, reads SQTIHQWPATLVQPVGSPLSLECTVEGTSNPNLYWYRQAAGRGLQLLFYSVGIGQISSEVPQNLSASRPQDRQFILSSKKLLLSDSGFYLCAWSHGDNQPQHFGDGTRLSIL.